A selection of T cell receptor beta chains follows, all from one sample in a study of blood T cell repertoires in COVID-19. Measured with immunoSEQ multiplex PCR; TCRdb has only the in-frame clones, and not every one. The repertoire consists of 150,000 to 200,000 clones, with around four fifths occurring once and the leading ten covering around 0.93%. The sequencing sample was made of peripheral blood. Receptors originate from a man in his fifties or sixties with COVID-19, enrolled during active disease. Each CDR3 is given with its conserved first and last residue. Size is omitted from some rows. Given values are once, few, many or a class for expanded clones.

CASSPGTASGNTIYF TRBV5-1 NA TRBJ1-3
CASPRELAEKLFF TRBV6-5 NA TRBJ1-4
CASRASGTDTQYF TRBV25-1 few TRBJ2-3
CATSGGRNSPLHF TRBV15 NA TRBJ1-6
CASSSLGTSAYEQYF TRBV28 NA TRBJ2-7
CASKALSSTDTQYF TRBV19 once TRBJ2-3
CASSILVTGNQPQHF TRBV19 NA TRBJ1-5
CASSFLRTVYGYTF TRBV12-1 few TRBJ1-2
CASSLTYEQYF TRBV28 NA TRBJ2-7
CASNPGPFGYEQYF TRBV2 NA TRBJ2-7
CASSSGEYGYTF TRBV27 NA TRBJ1-2
CASSIGLAQPETQYF TRBV19 NA TRBJ2-5
CASSPPGGDLYGYTF TRBV18 NA TRBJ1-2
CASSVGDRAYNQPQHF TRBV9 NA TRBJ1-5
CASSLRGQEQETQYF TRBV28 NA TRBJ2-5
CASSTGKLNTEAFF TRBV19 NA TRBJ1-1
CASSLGPAGVQETQYF TRBV5-1 NA TRBJ2-5
CASSGGRTEAFF TRBV12-3/TRBV12-4 NA TRBJ1-1
CASSFRDSPGYTF TRBV7-2 NA TRBJ1-2
CASRERGHSNQPQHF TRBV19 NA TRBJ1-5
CASSLWGGTYEQYF TRBV7-9 NA TRBJ2-7
CASSSQFQEETQYF TRBV5-1 NA TRBJ2-5
CASSPESQGYINEKLFF TRBV18 NA TRBJ1-4
CASSLLEKATGNTIYF TRBV5-1 NA TRBJ1-3
CAWSVQAGPQHF TRBV30 NA TRBJ1-5
CASRRTGVTEKLFF TRBV7-2 NA TRBJ1-4
CASSLGSASSGNTIYF TRBV5-1 NA TRBJ1-3
CASSEQPCDRQYF TRBV11-3 NA TRBJ2-7
CAASGTGTTEAFF TRBV10-3 NA TRBJ1-1
CASSLDRENNEQFF TRBV28 NA TRBJ2-1
CAWSADRGSYNEQFF TRBV30 once TRBJ2-1
CAISPGTGASFGANVLTF TRBV10-3 NA TRBJ2-6